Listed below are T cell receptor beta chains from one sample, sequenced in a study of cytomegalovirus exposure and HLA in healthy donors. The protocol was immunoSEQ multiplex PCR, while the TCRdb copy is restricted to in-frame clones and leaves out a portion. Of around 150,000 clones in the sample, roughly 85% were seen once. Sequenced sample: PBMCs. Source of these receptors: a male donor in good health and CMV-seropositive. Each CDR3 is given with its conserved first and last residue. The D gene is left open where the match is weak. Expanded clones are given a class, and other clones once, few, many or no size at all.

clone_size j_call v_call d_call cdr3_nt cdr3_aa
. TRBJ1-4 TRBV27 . TGTGCCAGCAGTTTGCAGGGCGGTGAAAAACTGTTTTTT CASSLQGGEKLFF
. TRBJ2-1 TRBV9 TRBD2 TGTGCCAGCAGCGCCTTACTAGCGGGAGTGAACAATGAGCAGTTCTTC CASSALLAGVNNEQFF
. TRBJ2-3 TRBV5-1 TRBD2 TGCGCCAGCAGCTTGACCGGGACTAGCGGCAGCACAGATACGCAGTATTTT CASSLTGTSGSTDTQYF
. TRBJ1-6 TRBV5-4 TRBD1 TGTGCCAGCAGCTTGGCCTTATCCAGGACAGGGAATTCACCCCTCCACTTT CASSLALSRTGNSPLHF
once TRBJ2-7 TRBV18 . TGTGCCAGCTCACCGTCGGGGGGCCACGAGCAGTACTTC CASSPSGGHEQYF
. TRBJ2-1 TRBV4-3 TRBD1 TGCGCCAGCAGCCGGTCCCGGACAGGGAGGAATGAGCAGTTCTTC CASSRSRTGRNEQFF
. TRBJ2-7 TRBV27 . TGTGCCAGCACCCTCGGCGGTGGCCACGAGCAGTACTTC CASTLGGGHEQYF
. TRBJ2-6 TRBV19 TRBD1 TGTGCCAGTACTCCCAGGGACAGGGGATCTGGGGCCAACGTCCTGACTTTC CASTPRDRGSGANVLTF
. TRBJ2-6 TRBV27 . TGTGCCAGCAGGTCCGCTGGGGCCAACGTCCTGACTTTC CASRSAGANVLTF
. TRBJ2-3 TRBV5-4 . TGTGCCAGCAGCTTAGTTTCCTCCGGAGATACGCAGTATTTT CASSLVSSGDTQYF
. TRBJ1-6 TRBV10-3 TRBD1 TGTGCCATCAGTGAAGTAAAGACAGGGGGTAATTCACCCCTCCACTTT CAISEVKTGGNSPLHF
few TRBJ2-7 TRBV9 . TGTGCCAGCAGCAAGATCCAGGGCGCCGAGCAGTACTTC CASSKIQGAEQYF
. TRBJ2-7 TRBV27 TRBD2 TGTGCCAGCAGTTTAGGCGCGGGAGGGCCGTACGAGCAGTACTTC CASSLGAGGPYEQYF
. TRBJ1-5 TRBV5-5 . TGTGCCAGCAGCTTCCAGGTGAGGGATCAGCCCCAGCATTTT CASSFQVRDQPQHF
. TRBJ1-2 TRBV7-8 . TGTGCCAGCAGCTTAGCTGGGGCGTTGAGCTACACCTTC CASSLAGALSYTF
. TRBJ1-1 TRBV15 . TGTGCCACCAGCAGAGACGGGGGACGGAACACTGAAGCTTTCTTT CATSRDGGRNTEAFF
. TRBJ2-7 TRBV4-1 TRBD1 TGCGCCAGCAGCCAAGATTGGGGACAGGGGGCGTACGAGCAGTACTTC CASSQDWGQGAYEQYF
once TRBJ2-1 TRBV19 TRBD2 TGTGCCAGTATTAGGACTAGCGGGGCCTACAATGAGCAGTTCTTC CASIRTSGAYNEQFF
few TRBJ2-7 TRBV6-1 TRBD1 TGTGCCAGCAGGCCGACAGGGCCCCTCTCCTACGAGCAGTACTTC CASRPTGPLSYEQYF
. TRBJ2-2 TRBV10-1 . TGCGCCAGCAGTGATCAGGGAAACACCGGGGAGCTGTTTTTT CASSDQGNTGELFF
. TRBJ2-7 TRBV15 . TGTGCCACCAGCAGAGGATGGGGCGCTTCCTACGAGCAGTACTTC CATSRGWGASYEQYF
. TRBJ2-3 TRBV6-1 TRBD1 TGTGCCAGCAACGGACAGGGGGCACATACGCAGTATTTT CASNGQGAHTQYF